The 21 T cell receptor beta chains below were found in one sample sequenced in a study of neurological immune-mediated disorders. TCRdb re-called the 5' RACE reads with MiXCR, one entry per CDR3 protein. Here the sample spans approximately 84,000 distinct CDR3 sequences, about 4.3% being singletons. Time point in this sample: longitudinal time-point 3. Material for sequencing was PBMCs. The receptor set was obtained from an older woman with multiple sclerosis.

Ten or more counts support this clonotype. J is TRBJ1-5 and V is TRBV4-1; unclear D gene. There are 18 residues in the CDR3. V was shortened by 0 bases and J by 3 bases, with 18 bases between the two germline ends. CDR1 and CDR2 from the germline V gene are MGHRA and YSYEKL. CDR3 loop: CASSQDDGRPFFNQPQHF. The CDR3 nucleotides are TGCGCCAGCAGCCAAGATGACGGGCGACCCTTCTTCAATCAGCCCCAGCATTTT.

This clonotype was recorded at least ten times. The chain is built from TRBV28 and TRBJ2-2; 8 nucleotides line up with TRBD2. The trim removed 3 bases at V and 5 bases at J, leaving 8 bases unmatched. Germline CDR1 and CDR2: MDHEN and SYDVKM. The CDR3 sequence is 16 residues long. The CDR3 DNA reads TGTGCCAGCAGTTTCTCCAGCGGGGGTAGGACCGGGGAGCTGTTTTTT. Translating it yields CASSFSSGGRTGELFF.

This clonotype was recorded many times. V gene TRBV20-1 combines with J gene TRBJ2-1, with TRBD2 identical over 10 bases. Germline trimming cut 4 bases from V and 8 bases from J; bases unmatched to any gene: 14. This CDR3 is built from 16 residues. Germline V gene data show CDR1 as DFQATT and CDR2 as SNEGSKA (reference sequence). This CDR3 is CSAIPRGSGGDDEQFF. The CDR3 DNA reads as TGCAGTGCTATCCCCAGGGGAAGCGGGGGGGACGATGAGCAGTTCTTC.

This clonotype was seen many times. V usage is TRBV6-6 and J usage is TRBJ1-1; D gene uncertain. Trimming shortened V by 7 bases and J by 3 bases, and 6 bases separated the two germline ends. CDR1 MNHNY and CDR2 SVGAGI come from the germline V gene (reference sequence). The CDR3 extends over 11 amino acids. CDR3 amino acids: CASKRDTEAFF. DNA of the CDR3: TGTGCCAGCAAGAGGGACACTGAAGCTTTCTTT.

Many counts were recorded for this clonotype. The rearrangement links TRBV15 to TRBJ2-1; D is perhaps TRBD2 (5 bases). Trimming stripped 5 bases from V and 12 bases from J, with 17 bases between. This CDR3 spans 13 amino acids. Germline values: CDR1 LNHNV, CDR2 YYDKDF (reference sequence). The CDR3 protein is CATSPETRGWQFF. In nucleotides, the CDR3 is TGTGCCACCAGCCCCGAAACTAGAGGGTGGCAGTTCTTC.

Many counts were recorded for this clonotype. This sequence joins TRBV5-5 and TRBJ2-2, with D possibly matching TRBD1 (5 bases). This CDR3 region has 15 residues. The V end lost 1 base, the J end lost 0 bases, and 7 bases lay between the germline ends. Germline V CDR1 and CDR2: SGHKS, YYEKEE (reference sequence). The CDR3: CASSLWTTNTGELFF. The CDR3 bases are TGTGCCAGCAGCTTGTGGACAACGAACACCGGGGAGCTGTTTTTT.

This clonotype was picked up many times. The CDR3 sequence is CASSLAALGGRPQHF. In DNA form, the CDR3 reads TGTGCCAGCAGCTTGGCAGCTCTGGGCGGGAGGCCCCAGCATTTT. The chain recombines TRBV5-6 with TRBJ1-5; D is ambiguous. V shed 0 bases and J shed 9 bases, with 16 bases lying between them. CDR1 SGHDT and CDR2 YYEEEE come from the germline V gene. The CDR3 length is 15 residues.

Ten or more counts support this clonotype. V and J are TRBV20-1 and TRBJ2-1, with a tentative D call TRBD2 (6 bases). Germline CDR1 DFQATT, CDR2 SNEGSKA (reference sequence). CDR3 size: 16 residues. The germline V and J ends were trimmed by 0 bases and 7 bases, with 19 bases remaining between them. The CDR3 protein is CSARDPGGFPRNEQFF. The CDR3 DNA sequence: TGCAGTGCTAGAGATCCCGGGGGTTTTCCCAGGAATGAGCAGTTCTTC.

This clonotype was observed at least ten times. CDR3 amino acids: CSVDERTGYTF. CDR3 bases: TGCAGCGTTGACGAACGTACTGGCTACACCTTC. The chain joins TRBV29-1 to TRBJ1-2; D ambiguous. The CDR3 has 11 amino acids. CDR1 is SQVTM and CDR2 is ANQGSEA in the germline V gene. V was cut by 3 bases and J by 7 bases, with 9 bases left in between.

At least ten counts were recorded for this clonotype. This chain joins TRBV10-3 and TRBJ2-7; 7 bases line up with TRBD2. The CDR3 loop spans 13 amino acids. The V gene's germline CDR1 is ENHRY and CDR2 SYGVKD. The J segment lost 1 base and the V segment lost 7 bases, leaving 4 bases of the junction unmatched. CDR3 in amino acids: CAIKAGESYEQYF. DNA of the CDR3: TGTGCCATCAAGGCGGGGGAGTCCTACGAGCAGTACTTC.

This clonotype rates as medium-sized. This chain's CDR3 is CASSLDQETQYF. CDR3 in DNA: TGCGCCAGCAGCTTGGACCAAGAGACCCAGTACTTC. V usage is TRBV5-1 and J usage is TRBJ2-5; no firm D call. CDR1 is SGHRS and CDR2 is YFSETQ in the germline V gene. V shed 0 bases and J shed 0 bases, with 0 bases lying between them. CDR3 length equals 12 residues.

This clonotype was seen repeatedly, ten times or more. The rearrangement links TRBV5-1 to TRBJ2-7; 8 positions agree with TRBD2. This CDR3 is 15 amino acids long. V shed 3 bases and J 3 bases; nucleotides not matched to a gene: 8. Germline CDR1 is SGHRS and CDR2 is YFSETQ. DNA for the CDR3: TGCGCCAGCAGCTACCCAACTAGCGGAGTCTACGAGCAGTACTTC. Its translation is CASSYPTSGVYEQYF.

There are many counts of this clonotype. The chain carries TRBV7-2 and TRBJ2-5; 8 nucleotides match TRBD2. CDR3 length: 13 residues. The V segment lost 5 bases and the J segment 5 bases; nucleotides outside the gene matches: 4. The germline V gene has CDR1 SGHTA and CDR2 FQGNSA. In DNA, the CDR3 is TGTGCCAGCAGCCGGGGGGGGGGCGAGACCCAGTACTTC. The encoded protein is CASSRGGGETQYF.

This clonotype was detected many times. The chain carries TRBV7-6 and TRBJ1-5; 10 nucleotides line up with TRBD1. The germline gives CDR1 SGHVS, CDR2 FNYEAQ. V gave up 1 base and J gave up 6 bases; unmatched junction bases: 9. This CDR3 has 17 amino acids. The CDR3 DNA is TGTGCCAGCAGCTTAGGCGCGACAGGGGGCGGGAGTCAGCCCCAGCATTTT. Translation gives CASSLGATGGGSQPQHF. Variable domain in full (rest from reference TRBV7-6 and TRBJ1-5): GAGVSQSPRYKVTKRGQDVALRCDPISGHVSLYWYRQALGQGPEFLTYFNYEAQQDKSGLPNDRFSAERPEGSISTLTIQRTEQRDSAMYRCASSLGATGGGSQPQHFGDGTRLSIL.

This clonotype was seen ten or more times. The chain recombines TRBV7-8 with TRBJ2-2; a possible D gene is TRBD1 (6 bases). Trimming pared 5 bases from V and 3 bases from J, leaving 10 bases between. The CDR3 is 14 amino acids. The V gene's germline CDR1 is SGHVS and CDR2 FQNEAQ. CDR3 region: CASSQDSYTGELFF. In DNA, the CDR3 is TGTGCCAGCAGCCAGGACAGCTACACCGGGGAGCTGTTTTTT.

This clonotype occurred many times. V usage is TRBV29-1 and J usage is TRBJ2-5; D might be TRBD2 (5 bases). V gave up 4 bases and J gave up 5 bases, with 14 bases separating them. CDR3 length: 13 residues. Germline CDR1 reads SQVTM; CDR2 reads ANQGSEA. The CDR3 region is CSVGKEALETQYF. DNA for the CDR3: TGCAGCGTTGGAAAGGAGGCGTTGGAGACCCAGTACTTC.

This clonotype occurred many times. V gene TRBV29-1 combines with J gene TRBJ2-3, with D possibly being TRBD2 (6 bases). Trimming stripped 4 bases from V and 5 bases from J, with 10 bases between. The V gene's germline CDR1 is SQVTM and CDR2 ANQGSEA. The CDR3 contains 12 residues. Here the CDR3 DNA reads TGCAGCGTTGGACTAGGTATAGATACGCAGTATTTT. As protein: CSVGLGIDTQYF.

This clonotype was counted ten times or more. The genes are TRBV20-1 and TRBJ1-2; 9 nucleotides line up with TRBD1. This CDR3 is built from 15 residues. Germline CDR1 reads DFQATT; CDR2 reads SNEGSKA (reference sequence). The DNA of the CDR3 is TGCAAGCCGGGACAGGGCCTCCCAGCTAACTATGGCTACACCTTC. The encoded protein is CKPGQGLPANYGYTF.

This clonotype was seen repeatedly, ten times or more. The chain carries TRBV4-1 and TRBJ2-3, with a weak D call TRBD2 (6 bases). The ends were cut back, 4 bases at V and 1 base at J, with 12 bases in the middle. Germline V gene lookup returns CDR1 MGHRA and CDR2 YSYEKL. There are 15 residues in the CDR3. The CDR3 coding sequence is TGCGCCAGCAGCCTCGAGGCTAGCGGCACAGATACGCAGTATTTT. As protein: CASSLEASGTDTQYF.

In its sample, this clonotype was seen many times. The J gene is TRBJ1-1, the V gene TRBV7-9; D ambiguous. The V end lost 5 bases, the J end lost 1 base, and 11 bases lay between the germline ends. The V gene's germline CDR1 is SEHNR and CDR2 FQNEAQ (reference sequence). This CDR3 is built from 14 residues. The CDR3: CASSRNPANTEAFF. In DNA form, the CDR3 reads TGTGCCAGCAGCCGCAACCCGGCGAACACTGAAGCTTTCTTT.

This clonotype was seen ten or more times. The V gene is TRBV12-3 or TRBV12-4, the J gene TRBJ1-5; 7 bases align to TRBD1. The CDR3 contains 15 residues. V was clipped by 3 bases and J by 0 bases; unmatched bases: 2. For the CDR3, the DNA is TGTGCCAGCAGTTTCAGGGGGTCTAGCAATCAGCCCCAGCATTTT. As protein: CASSFRGSSNQPQHF.